The T cell receptor beta chain described here comes from a study of regulatory T cells in long-lasting Graves disease. This clonotype came up a few times. Construction of the TCR beta libraries employed iRepertoire HTBI primers in conjunction with Arm-PCR of CDR3 regions. TCRdb ran MiXCR on the multiplex PCR reads and lists one entry per CDR3 protein. The sample yields approximately 490,000 distinct CDR3 sequences, 15% to 20% seen once. The V segment lost 1 base and the J segment 2 bases; nucleotides outside the gene matches: 8. The CDR3 loop spans 16 amino acids. CDR1 and CDR2 (germline): DFQATT, SNEGSKA (reference sequence). Time point noted: newly diagnosed GD, antithyroid drugs for less than 3 months. TCR sequences were obtained from RNA taken from PBMCs. The same sample was also studied in work on T cells in Graves' hyperthyroidism and ophthalmopathy.

Specimen: peripheral blood mononuclear cells (PBMCs), collected at new diagnosis, from a patient treated with antithyroid drugs. The source is a man aged 40-50 years with Graves disease. The V call is TRBV20-1, the J call TRBJ2-1; 7 nucleotides match TRBD1. CDR3 sequence: CSARVAPGTAYNEQFF. The DNA of the CDR3 is TGCAGTGCTAGAGTCGCCCCCGGGACAGCCTACAATGAGCAGTTCTTC.